Listed below are T cell receptor beta chains from one sample, sequenced in a study of human T cells and chemical hapten exposure. TCRdb reprocessed the RACE reads with MiXCR, giving one entry per CDR3 protein. Counted here are approximately 100,000 distinct CDR3 sequences, 9.2% occurring once; the ten biggest clones make up around 3.1%. This material consisted of whole blood, taken in connection with sensitization to the hapten diphenylcyclopropenone (DPC). The receptor set was obtained from a woman aged 40-49 years with alopecia areata. Some clones in this sample may be carry-over from other donors' samples. Each CDR3 is given with its conserved first and last residue. D genes are given only for firm matches. A clone size is listed for some rows: how often the clone was seen (once, few, many), or a class if it is expanded.

clone size: -
V gene: TRBV7-2
J gene: TRBJ2-2
D gene: -
CDR3 length: 14
CDR3 protein: CASSLGPDTGELFF
CDR3 DNA: TGTGCCAGCAGCTTGGGTCCAGACACCGGGGAGCTGTTTTTT

clone size: -
V gene: TRBV29-1
J gene: TRBJ1-2
D gene: -
CDR3 length: 11
CDR3 protein: CSVETGYGYTF
CDR3 DNA: TGCAGCGTTGAAACGGGATATGGCTACACCTTC

clone size: -
V gene: TRBV9
J gene: TRBJ2-1
D gene: -
CDR3 length: 10
CDR3 protein: CASGGGEQFF
CDR3 DNA: TGTGCCAGTGGGGGAGGAGAGCAGTTCTTC

clone size: -
V gene: TRBV7-9
J gene: TRBJ2-3
D gene: TRBD2
CDR3 length: 18
CDR3 protein: CASRRGLAGGPGSDTQYF
CDR3 DNA: TGTGCCAGCAGAAGAGGACTAGCGGGGGGGCCAGGGTCAGATACGCAGTATTTT

clone size: -
V gene: TRBV4-1
J gene: TRBJ2-7
D gene: TRBD2
CDR3 length: 14
CDR3 protein: CASSLRRGAYEQYF
CDR3 DNA: TGCGCCAGCAGCCTTCGTCGGGGGGCCTACGAGCAGTACTTC

clone size: many
V gene: TRBV10-2
J gene: TRBJ2-3
D gene: TRBD1
CDR3 length: 14
CDR3 protein: CASSLDRVRDTQYF
CDR3 DNA: TGCGCCAGCAGTCTAGACAGGGTGAGGGATACGCAGTATTTT

clone size: many
V gene: TRBV7-9
J gene: TRBJ1-5
D gene: -
CDR3 length: 13
CDR3 protein: CASSFSEEQPQHF
CDR3 DNA: TGTGCCAGCAGCTTCAGCGAAGAGCAGCCCCAGCATTTT

clone size: many
V gene: TRBV6-2/TRBV6-3
J gene: TRBJ2-7
D gene: -
CDR3 length: 13
CDR3 protein: CASSYRRYYEQYF
CDR3 DNA: TGTGCCAGCAGTTACCGGCGGTACTACGAGCAGTACTTC

clone size: many
V gene: TRBV6-5
J gene: TRBJ2-3
D gene: TRBD2
CDR3 length: 15
CDR3 protein: CASSRTGRGTDTQYF
CDR3 DNA: TGTGCCAGCAGTAGAACGGGGAGGGGCACAGATACGCAGTATTTT

clone size: -
V gene: TRBV18
J gene: TRBJ2-7
D gene: -
CDR3 length: 11
CDR3 protein: CASSPGDEQYF
CDR3 DNA: TGTGCCAGCTCACCGGGGGACGAGCAGTACTTC

clone size: -
V gene: TRBV13
J gene: TRBJ1-1
D gene: -
CDR3 length: 14
CDR3 protein: CASSLVGKVDEAFF
CDR3 DNA: TGTGCCAGCAGCTTAGTGGGGAAGGTTGATGAAGCTTTCTTT

clone size: -
V gene: TRBV15
J gene: TRBJ2-1
D gene: -
CDR3 length: 14
CDR3 protein: CATSPRTNGAEQFF
CDR3 DNA: TGTGCCACCAGCCCGCGGACGAACGGAGCTGAGCAGTTCTTC

clone size: many
V gene: TRBV7-6
J gene: TRBJ2-1
D gene: TRBD1
CDR3 length: 15
CDR3 protein: CASSLRDRGLDEQFF
CDR3 DNA: TGTGCCAGCAGCTTACGTGACAGGGGGTTGGATGAGCAGTTCTTC

clone size: -
V gene: TRBV29-1
J gene: TRBJ1-1
D gene: -
CDR3 length: 14
CDR3 protein: CSVKGTGMNTEAFF
CDR3 DNA: TGCAGCGTAAAGGGCACGGGCATGAACACTGAAGCTTTCTTT

clone size: many
V gene: TRBV20-1
J gene: TRBJ1-2
D gene: TRBD1
CDR3 length: 14
CDR3 protein: CSARDRGKWEGYTF
CDR3 DNA: TGCAGTGCTCGGGACAGGGGGAAGTGGGAGGGCTACACCTTC

clone size: many
V gene: TRBV7-2
J gene: TRBJ2-5
D gene: TRBD2
CDR3 length: 15
CDR3 protein: CASTSRRGGQETQYF
CDR3 DNA: TGTGCCAGCACAAGTAGGCGGGGGGGACAAGAGACCCAGTACTTC

clone size: few
V gene: TRBV5-1
J gene: TRBJ2-3
D gene: TRBD1
CDR3 length: 15
CDR3 protein: CASSGGQGATHTQYF
CDR3 DNA: TGCGCCAGCAGCGGGGGACAGGGGGCAACCCATACGCAGTATTTT

clone size: -
V gene: TRBV7-6
J gene: TRBJ1-5
D gene: TRBD1
CDR3 length: 15
CDR3 protein: CASSLGGGFNQPQHF
CDR3 DNA: TGTGCCAGCAGCTTAGGAGGGGGCTTCAATCAGCCCCAGCATTTT

clone size: few
V gene: TRBV7-2
J gene: TRBJ2-7
D gene: TRBD1
CDR3 length: 16
CDR3 protein: CASSLEGDRALREQYF
CDR3 DNA: TGTGCCAGCAGCTTAGAGGGGGACAGGGCTTTGCGGGAGCAGTACTTC

clone size: few
V gene: TRBV28
J gene: TRBJ2-4
D gene: -
CDR3 length: 17
CDR3 protein: CASLKHSLGRGKNIQYF
CDR3 DNA: TGTGCCAGCTTGAAACACTCGTTAGGTCGAGGCAAAAACATTCAGTACTTC

clone size: many
V gene: TRBV6-1
J gene: TRBJ1-5
D gene: -
CDR3 length: 11
CDR3 protein: CASSAYTSRHF
CDR3 DNA: TGTGCCAGCAGTGCGTACACCTCGAGGCATTTT

clone size: few
V gene: TRBV12-3/TRBV12-4
J gene: TRBJ2-2
D gene: -
CDR3 length: 15
CDR3 protein: CASRRADPNTGELFF
CDR3 DNA: TGTGCCAGCAGGAGGGCGGACCCGAACACCGGGGAGCTGTTTTTT

clone size: -
V gene: TRBV3-1
J gene: TRBJ2-2
D gene: TRBD2
CDR3 length: 19
CDR3 protein: CASSQGRGSGARRTGELFF
CDR3 DNA: TGTGCCAGCAGCCAAGGAAGGGGTAGCGGGGCCCGGCGCACCGGGGAGCTGTTTTTT

clone size: -
V gene: TRBV28
J gene: TRBJ1-5
D gene: -
CDR3 length: 16
CDR3 protein: CASSSDTGISNQPQHF
CDR3 DNA: TGTGCCAGCAGTTCAGATACAGGGATTAGCAATCAGCCCCAGCATTTT

clone size: many
V gene: TRBV9
J gene: TRBJ1-6
D gene: -
CDR3 length: 17
CDR3 protein: CASSTRVPGLTNSPLHF
CDR3 DNA: TGTGCCAGCAGCACCCGCGTTCCGGGACTGACTAATTCACCCCTCCACTTT

clone size: -
V gene: TRBV11-2
J gene: TRBJ2-4
D gene: TRBD2
CDR3 length: 18
CDR3 protein: CASSLSQLAGVPKNIQYF
CDR3 DNA: TGTGCCAGCAGCTTAAGCCAGCTAGCGGGGGTCCCCAAAAACATTCAGTACTTC

clone size: many
V gene: TRBV20-1
J gene: TRBJ2-7
D gene: TRBD2
CDR3 length: 14
CDR3 protein: CSASGGGSSYEQYF
CDR3 DNA: TGCAGTGCTAGCGGCGGGGGGAGCTCCTACGAGCAGTACTTC